A selection of T cell receptor beta chains follows, all from one sample in a study of T cell repertoires in cytomegalovirus infection. These TCRs are of unknown antigen specificity. One entry per CDR3 protein results from TCRdb running MiXCR on the reads. The data show about 160,000 distinct CDR3 sequences, roughly 21% seen once. This specimen consisted of CD8+ T cells from cultured PBMCs, obtained from culture after CMV antigen stimulation. The source is a human donor in good health (CMV status not recorded). Some clones in this sample may be carry-over from other donors' samples. The CDR3 runs from the conserved cysteine through the conserved F or W.

V,J,CDR3
TRBV28,TRBJ1-6,CASSLGQGFNSPLHF
TRBV7-6,TRBJ2-3,CASSSGTSGGAEQDTQYF
TRBV3-1,TRBJ2-7,CASSQDHTSSYEQYF
TRBV11-2,TRBJ1-2,CASSYTPGQNYGYTF
TRBV30,TRBJ2-5,CAWVSVGGRGTQYF
TRBV11-2,TRBJ2-2,CASSHTTVTGELFF
TRBV29-1,TRBJ2-7,CSVVWDRAYEQYF
TRBV29-1,TRBJ2-3,CSAPVFSGDRTDTQYF
TRBV12-5,TRBJ1-1,CASGLDRGLTEAFF
TRBV7-2,TRBJ2-2,CASTQGFGTGELFF
TRBV7-8,TRBJ1-1,CASSLGTGALNTEAFF
TRBV2,TRBJ1-1,CASSAGVAFF
TRBV6-1,TRBJ2-5,CASSYSPRTQYF
TRBV12-5,TRBJ1-1,CASGLAPIQMNTEAFF
TRBV7-8,TRBJ1-6,CASSLIGGTDNSPLHF
TRBV10-3,TRBJ2-3,CAISGGTTSGEINRYQYF
TRBV10-3,TRBJ2-3,CAIRGDTQYF
TRBV14,TRBJ1-1,CASSSTGRVAFF
TRBV28,TRBJ1-3,CASSFPTGTTGNTIYF
TRBV27,TRBJ2-1,CASSDLTSGATYNEQFF
TRBV27,TRBJ2-7,CASSPFSPYEQYF
TRBV5-1,TRBJ1-4,CASSLSGQNNEKLFF
TRBV28,TRBJ2-1,CASSLPLNEQFF
TRBV7-9,TRBJ2-7,CASSFGFEDRGTREQYF
TRBV7-8,TRBJ1-5,CASIPTGTGGDQPQHF
TRBV27,TRBJ1-2,CASSISGQGEDGYTF
TRBV9,TRBJ1-2,CASSVATISRREGGYTF
TRBV6-8,TRBJ1-2,CASIGQGTFNYGYTF
TRBV7-2,TRBJ1-1,CASSYPGRKNTEAFF
TRBV2,TRBJ2-1,CASSGLADYNEQFF
TRBV7-2,TRBJ1-6,CASSLAVPGAWNSPLHF
TRBV6-2/TRBV6-3,TRBJ2-1,CASSANNEQFF